Presented here are 20 T cell receptor beta chains from one specimen sequenced in a study of T cells after yellow fever vaccination. TCRdb ran MiXCR on the 5' RACE reads and lists one entry per CDR3 protein. Here the sample spans 450,000 to 600,000 distinct CDR3 sequences, about 15% being singletons. The input for sequencing was PBMCs, taken 5 days after the first yellow fever vaccination. The origin of the receptors is a man between 18 and 29 years old who received the YFV17D yellow fever vaccine.

The V gene is TRBV7-9, the J gene TRBJ1-4; 8 bases are a match to TRBD1. The J segment lost 8 bases and the V segment lost 4 bases, leaving 9 bases of the junction unmatched. CDR3 length: 15 residues. The germline gives CDR1 SEHNR, CDR2 FQNEAQ (reference sequence). CDR3 coding DNA: TGTGCCAGCAGCTCAGGGGGCCGCTTCGACGAAAAACTGTTTTTT. Its translation is CASSSGGRFDEKLFF.

This clonotype was detected many times. The V call is TRBV5-4, the J call TRBJ2-1; D gene ambiguous. CDR1 SGHNT and CDR2 YYREEE come from the germline V gene (reference sequence). V lost 5 bases to trimming and J lost 0 bases, with 12 bases between them. This CDR3 spans 15 amino acids. CDR3 residues: CASSVSSSSYNEQFF. CDR3 in DNA: TGTGCCAGCAGTGTCTCATCGAGCTCCTACAATGAGCAGTTCTTC.

A few counts support this clonotype. The rearrangement uses TRBV5-1 and TRBJ1-2; 8 nucleotides line up with TRBD1. The junction had 7 bases not matched to a gene; V was cut back by 4 bases and J by 5 bases. In germline, CDR1 is SGHRS, CDR2 YFSETQ. This CDR3 comprises 14 residues. The CDR3 loop reads CASSLSQGAYGYTF. Here the CDR3 DNA reads TGCGCCAGCAGCCTCAGTCAGGGGGCTTATGGCTACACCTTC.

A few counts support this clonotype. This sequence joins TRBV7-9 and TRBJ2-7; no definite D call. Germline V CDR1 and CDR2: SEHNR, FQNEAQ (reference sequence). With 2 bases removed from V and 12 bases from J, the gap between germline ends came to 11 bases. This CDR3 has 11 amino acids. The CDR3 DNA is TGTGCCAGCAGCTTAAGTGGCAGGACGTACTTC. It specifies CASSLSGRTYF.

J is TRBJ1-2 and V is TRBV28; a weak D match, TRBD1 (5 bases). The germline V and J ends were trimmed by 6 bases and 4 bases, with 18 bases remaining between them. CDR1 and CDR2 (germline): MDHEN, SYDVKM. CDR3 size: 15 residues. DNA of the CDR3: TGTGCCAGCAGCTCGCGGGGGTGGAGGGCCTATGGCTACACCTTC. Amino acids: CASSSRGWRAYGYTF.

The chain couples TRBV12-3 or TRBV12-4 to TRBJ2-5; D is uncertain. Trimming cost V 3 bases and J 2 bases, with 13 bases left between them. CDR3 length equals 15 residues. In DNA, the CDR3 is TGTGCCAGCAGTTTGGGTGTGGGCCCACAAGAGACCCAGTACTTC. Encoded protein: CASSLGVGPQETQYF.

In the case of this clonotype: The junction departs from germline at one end; a sequencing error may be responsible. This chain connects TRBV9 to TRBJ2-5; D is possibly TRBD1 (6 bases). This CDR3 is 16 amino acids long. Per the germline V gene, CDR1 is SGDLS and CDR2 is YYNGEE. Here the CDR3 reads CASSVVGAWGQKTQYF. DNA for the CDR3: TGTGCCAGCAGCGTAGTGGGGGCGTGGGGCCAAAAGACCCAGTACTTC.

This clonotype was seen a handful of times. The chain combines TRBV20-1 with TRBJ1-5; no definite D call. This CDR3 comprises 15 residues. V lost 1 base and J lost 0, with 10 bases in between. The V gene's germline CDR1 is DFQATT and CDR2 SNEGSKA (reference sequence). The CDR3 DNA sequence: TGCAGTGCTAGAGGGTTCGGCCGTAGCAATCAGCCCCAGCATTTT. This gives the protein CSARGFGRSNQPQHF.

In its sample, this clonotype was seen a few times. The J gene is TRBJ1-4, the V gene TRBV13, with D possibly being TRBD1 (6 bases). V lost 5 bases, J lost 14 bases, and 15 bases lay in between. The CDR3 is 12 amino acids. Per the germline V gene, CDR1 is PRHDT and CDR2 is FYEKMQ (reference sequence). The CDR3 here is CASSLGGGQLFF. Written as DNA, the CDR3 is TGTGCCAGCAGCCTGGGCGGGGGGCAGCTGTTTTTT.

This clonotype was observed many times. The V gene is TRBV5-1, the J gene TRBJ1-4; D perhaps matches TRBD1 (5 bases). CDR3 length: 16 amino acids. Germline CDR1 and CDR2: SGHRS and YFSETQ. V lost 0 bases and J lost 7, with 16 bases in between. The CDR3 loop is CASSLGRGNVGEKLFF. The CDR3 DNA reads TGCGCCAGCAGCTTGGGACGGGGGAATGTAGGTGAAAAACTGTTTTTT.

This clonotype was observed a handful of times. This chain connects TRBV6-1 to TRBJ1-1; D possibly corresponds to TRBD1 (6 bases). The V and J ends lost 6 bases and 0 bases respectively, with 17 bases between them. Germline CDR1 is MNHNS and CDR2 is SASEGT. The CDR3 length is 16 residues. The CDR3 protein is CASSQYGQRMNTEAFF. In nucleotides, the CDR3 is TGTGCCAGCAGCCAATATGGACAGAGAATGAACACTGAAGCTTTCTTT.

The table lists this clonotype with a few counts. The chain joins TRBV14 to TRBJ1-2; 7 bases are a match to TRBD1. Germline V gene sequence: CDR1 SGHDN, CDR2 FVKESK. The CDR3 runs 15 residues. V dropped 1 base and J dropped 5; count of bases not matched to a gene: 7. For the CDR3, the DNA is TGTGCCAGCAGCCAAGGGACAGGCCGATTTTATGGCTACACCTTC. Translated, it gives CASSQGTGRFYGYTF. Full variable domain (rest looked up from reference TRBV14 and TRBJ1-2): EAGVTQFPSHSVIEKGQTVTLRCDPISGHDNLYWYRRVMGKEIKFLLHFVKESKQDESGMPNNRFLAERTGGTYSTLKVQPAELEDSGVYFCASSQGTGRFYGYTFGSGTRLTVV.

The chain recombines TRBV18 with TRBJ2-1, with 10 bases lining up with TRBD2. V shed 2 bases and J 8 bases; nucleotides not matched to a gene: 6. This CDR3 region has 15 residues. Germline loops: CDR1 KGHSH, CDR2 LQKENI. The CDR3: CASSPGASGGDEQFF. The DNA for the CDR3 is TGTGCCAGCTCACCAGGGGCTAGCGGGGGCGATGAGCAGTTCTTC.

This clonotype was seen more than once but under ten times. The chain joins TRBV3-1 to TRBJ2-1; TRBD2 matches at 7 bases. Per the germline V gene, CDR1 is LGHDT and CDR2 is YNNKEL (reference sequence). This CDR3 has 15 amino acids. V gave up 4 bases and J gave up 1 base; unmatched junction bases: 4. CDR3 nucleotide sequence: TGTGCCAGCAGCCCGGCGGGGGAGTCCTACAATGAGCAGTTCTTC. It encodes CASSPAGESYNEQFF.

The table lists this clonotype with a few counts. The chain combines TRBV20-1 with TRBJ2-3, with 7 bases that match TRBD2. V was clipped by 7 bases and J by 0 bases; unmatched bases: 7. Per germline, CDR1 DFQATT and CDR2 SNEGSKA (reference sequence). The CDR3 spans 14 residues. The CDR3 here is CSVSGPGSTDTQYF. The DNA for the CDR3 is TGCAGTGTTAGCGGGCCCGGTAGCACAGATACGCAGTATTTT.

Turning to this clonotype: A junction boundary mismatches the germline segment, possibly from a read error. This rearrangement joins TRBV6-1 to TRBJ1-6, with 7 nucleotides matching TRBD1. The CDR3 is 14 residues long. The germline gives CDR1 MNHNS, CDR2 SASEGT. CDR3 in amino acids: CASKRTGDNLPLHF. DNA for the CDR3: TGTGCCAGCAAGAGGACAGGCGATAATTTACCCCTCCACTTT.

This clonotype has only a few counts. This rearrangement joins TRBV12-3 or TRBV12-4 to TRBJ2-1; D ambiguous. The CDR3 is made up of 11 amino acids. Trimming removed 5 bases at V and 10 bases at J, with 9 bases between. In DNA, the CDR3 is TGTGCCAGCAGTAATCCAGCCGAGCAGTTCTTC. Translating it yields CASSNPAEQFF.

The V and J genes are TRBV7-2 and TRBJ1-6; D unresolved. The CDR3 spans 14 residues. Looked up from germline, CDR1 is SGHTA and CDR2 is FQGNSA. Trimming left V 5 bases short and J 8 bases short, with 13 bases between. The CDR3 sequence: CASSLTLPHSPLHF. CDR3 in DNA: TGTGCCAGCAGCCTCACTCTACCCCATTCACCCCTCCACTTT.

The chain carries TRBV30 and TRBJ2-7; tentative D call: TRBD2 (7 bases). Trimming took off 2 bases at V and 6 bases at J, with 14 bases between the two ends. The CDR3 extends over 13 amino acids. CDR1 is GTSNPN and CDR2 is SVGIG in the germline V gene (reference sequence). This CDR3 is CAWSRGGGPEQYF. For the CDR3, the DNA is TGTGCCTGGAGTAGAGGGGGGGGCCCCGAGCAGTACTTC.

This clonotype showed up just a few times. DNA of the CDR3: TGCGCCAGCAGCCAAGATTTACAGGGGCTTAAAAACATTCAGTACTTC. Translated, it gives CASSQDLQGLKNIQYF. This chain uses TRBV4-3 with TRBJ2-4, with TRBD1 matching 7 bases. The CDR3 sequence is 16 residues long. CDR1 is LGHNA and CDR2 is YSLEER in the germline V gene. After removal of 0 bases from V and 4 bases from J, the junction contained 6 bases not matched to a gene.